This T cell receptor beta chain was recorded in a study of blood T cells in healthy people across ages. A J-beta primer mix and a sample-barcoded 5' primer were used in a second PCR of roughly 6 to 11 cycles. TCRdb reprocessed the 5' RACE reads via MiXCR and lists one record per CDR3 protein. The data hold more than 700,000 distinct CDR3 sequences, with about 46% observed a single time. V shed 3 bases, J shed 5 bases, and the junction held 6 bases outside the gene matches. The CDR3 extends over 14 amino acids. Healthy Caucasian individuals from Russia aged about 6 to 95 served as donors. This clonotype came up a few times.

What was sequenced was blood. The receptor comes from a man of 80 years or more in good health. The V gene is TRBV12-3 or TRBV12-4, the J gene TRBJ1-1; 7 bases fit TRBD1. CDR3 nucleotide sequence: TGTGCCAGCAGTTTTTCCAGGGGGAATACTGAAGCTTTCTTT. Its protein is CASSFSRGNTEAFF.